Listed here are 29 T cell receptor beta chains from one sample, sequenced in a study of response to subunit inactivated influenza vaccine. One entry per CDR3 protein, called by TCRdb with MiXCR from the RT-PCR reads. The sample records approximately 500,000 distinct CDR3 sequences, under 15% being singletons. The material sequenced was PBMCs from blood, taken 35 to 45 days after vaccination. The receptors come from a man aged 50-60 years who received an inactivated influenza vaccine.

V and J are TRBV4-3 and TRBJ2-1; D unresolved. The germline V gene encodes CDR1 LGHNA and CDR2 YSLEER. The germline V and J ends were trimmed by 0 bases and 2 bases, with 8 bases remaining between them. The CDR3 has 15 residues. CDR3 in amino acids: CASSQDPHPYNEQFF. CDR3 nucleotides: TGCGCCAGCAGCCAAGATCCCCACCCCTACAATGAGCAGTTCTTC.

This clonotype was counted many times. This sequence joins TRBV20-1 and TRBJ2-5; D is perhaps TRBD2 (5 bases). Germline CDR1 is DFQATT and CDR2 is SNEGSKA (reference sequence). The length of the CDR3 is 11 residues. V was cut by 5 bases and J by 12 bases, with 16 bases left in between. The CDR3 DNA is TGCAGTGCTGCCCAAGGGAGCCAAAAGTACTTC. Translated: CSAAQGSQKYF.

With regard to this clonotype: The germline gene is not matched at one end of the junction; a read error may be the cause. V gene TRBV18 combines with J gene TRBJ1-2, with TRBD1 as a possible D gene (6 bases). Germline V gene lookup returns CDR1 KGHSH and CDR2 LQKENI. The CDR3 spans 13 residues. In nucleotides, the CDR3 is TGTGCCAGCTCACCACCCCAGGGGAGTGGCTACACATTC. Translation gives CASSPPQGSGYTF.

This clonotype was observed a handful of times. The rearrangement links TRBV4-1 to TRBJ1-5, with TRBD1 as a possible D gene (6 bases). This CDR3 is built from 14 residues. Germline V gene data show CDR1 as MGHRA and CDR2 as YSYEKL. V shed 5 bases and J shed 3 bases, with 11 bases lying between them. CDR3 in amino acids: CASSFRDTNQPQHF. CDR3 bases: TGCGCCAGCAGCTTCCGGGACACCAATCAGCCCCAGCATTTT.

The table lists this clonotype with a few counts. The rearrangement links TRBV20-1 to TRBJ2-1, with D possibly called TRBD1 or TRBD2 (5 bases each). The V and J ends lost 0 bases and 6 bases respectively, with 12 bases between them. Germline V gene lookup returns CDR1 DFQATT and CDR2 SNEGSKA (reference sequence). The CDR3 loop spans 14 amino acids. The chain's CDR3 is CSARDGDASNEQFF. The CDR3 bases are TGCAGTGCTAGAGATGGGGACGCATCCAATGAGCAGTTCTTC.

The chain recombines TRBV6-1 with TRBJ2-1; D remains unclear. The CDR3 consists of 15 residues. Looked up from germline, CDR1 is MNHNS and CDR2 is SASEGT. The V gene lost 2 bases and the J gene lost 1 base, with 9 bases spanning the gap. The CDR3 DNA reads as TGTGCCAGCAGTGAACTGACGCTTTCCTACAATGAGCAGTTCTTC. Protein: CASSELTLSYNEQFF.

The chain has TRBV12-3 or TRBV12-4 and TRBJ2-4; 11 bases fit TRBD1. Losses at the gene ends were 6 bases for V and 8 bases for J; bases not matched to a gene: 9. This CDR3 region has 15 residues. The CDR3 region is CASSSGQGGLDIQYF. The CDR3 DNA is TGTGCCAGCAGCTCGGGACAGGGGGGGTTGGACATTCAGTACTTC.

The chain links TRBV10-3 to TRBJ2-3, with D perhaps TRBD1 or TRBD2 (5 bases each). Trimming took 6 bases from V and 6 from J, leaving 19 bases between them. Germline V gene lookup returns CDR1 ENHRY and CDR2 SYGVKD. The CDR3 spans 15 residues. In nucleotides, the CDR3 is TGTGCCATCAGGGTACAGGAGGAGAATTATGATACGCAGTATTTT. Translated, it gives CAIRVQEENYDTQYF.

There are a few counts of this clonotype. The chain employs TRBV4-3 and TRBJ2-2; no definite D call. The CDR3 has 16 residues. Trimming took 0 bases from V and 0 from J, leaving 8 bases between them. In germline, CDR1 is LGHNA, CDR2 YSLEER. The DNA of the CDR3 is TGCGCCAGCAGCCAAGAGGCGACACCGAACACCGGGGAGCTGTTTTTT. Encoded protein: CASSQEATPNTGELFF.

Note on this clonotype: This could be a read error, since a much larger clone is one nucleotide away. J is TRBJ2-5 and V is TRBV6-4; D is possibly TRBD1 or TRBD2 (5 bases each). The germline V gene has CDR1 MRHNA and CDR2 SNTAGT. The CDR3 is made up of 17 amino acids. The ends were cut back, 0 bases at V and 5 bases at J, with 19 bases in the middle. CDR3 loop: CASSDSFKKGRRETQYF. CDR3 DNA sequence: TGTGCCAGCAGTGACTCGTTTAAAAAGGGGCGGAGGGAGACCCAGTACTTC.

This clonotype was detected a few times. V is TRBV9 and J is TRBJ2-1, with D possibly TRBD2 on 5 matching bases. Per the germline V gene, CDR1 is SGDLS and CDR2 is YYNGEE. V gave up 4 bases and J gave up 5 bases, with 10 bases separating them. The CDR3 spans 13 residues. CDR3 DNA: TGTGCCAGCAGCAAGGGAGTTGACAATGAGCAGTTCTTC. The encoded protein is CASSKGVDNEQFF.

In this sample, this clonotype turned up a few times. This chain connects TRBV18 to TRBJ2-4; D gene uncertain. The CDR3 sequence is 11 residues long. Germline V gives CDR1 KGHSH, CDR2 LQKENI. V lost 2 bases to trimming and J lost 10 bases, with 6 bases between them. The CDR3 region has the DNA TGTGCCAGCTCACCAAGTCAAATTCAGTACTTC. This sequence encodes CASSPSQIQYF.

V and J are TRBV10-3 and TRBJ1-4, with 10 bases fitting TRBD1. After removal of 10 bases from V and 1 base from J, the junction contained 9 bases not matched to a gene. This CDR3 region has 16 residues. Germline lookup yields CDR1 ENHRY and CDR2 SYGVKD. CDR3 residues: CATAGTGVGTNEKLFF. CDR3 DNA sequence: TGTGCCACCGCCGGGACAGGGGTGGGAACTAATGAAAAACTGTTTTTT.

This clonotype was found a few times. The V and J genes are TRBV24-1 and TRBJ2-1; TRBD2 matches 8 bases. Germline V gives CDR1 KGHDR, CDR2 SFDVKD. Trimming took 1 base from V and 7 from J; bases not matched to a gene: 2. This CDR3 is 14 amino acids long. DNA for the CDR3: TGTGCCACCAGTGATTTACTAGCGGTTAATGAGCAGTTCTTC. Its protein product is CATSDLLAVNEQFF.

This clonotype was seen only a few times. V gene TRBV20-1 combines with J gene TRBJ1-4, with D maybe TRBD1 (5 bases). This CDR3 has 14 amino acids. Germline V gives CDR1 DFQATT, CDR2 SNEGSKA (reference sequence). V lost 6 bases, J lost 4 bases, and 15 bases lay in between. The CDR3 reads CSAKRGNGNEKLFF. The CDR3 bases are TGCAGTGCAAAGAGGGGAAACGGTAATGAAAAACTGTTTTTT.

This clonotype has more than one count but fewer than ten. The chain uses TRBV3-1 and TRBJ1-6; D is perhaps TRBD1 (5 bases). The CDR3 has 13 amino acids. With 8 bases removed from V and 11 bases from J, the gap between germline ends came to 16 bases. Germline V gives CDR1 LGHDT, CDR2 YNNKEL (reference sequence). This CDR3 reads CASGTGGTAPLHF. CDR3 coding DNA: TGTGCCAGCGGGACCGGAGGGACGGCACCCCTCCACTTT.

This clonotype has just a few counts. The chain has TRBV18 and TRBJ2-3; 11 bases align to TRBD2. The CDR3 has 15 residues. The V segment lost 4 bases and the J segment 5 bases; nucleotides outside the gene matches: 5. Germline lookup yields CDR1 KGHSH and CDR2 LQKENI. The CDR3 sequence: CASSRLAGLQDTQYF. The CDR3 region has the DNA TGTGCCAGCTCACGACTAGCGGGGCTTCAAGATACGCAGTATTTT. The full variable domain, in which reference TRBV18 and TRBJ2-3 provide the parts outside the CDR3, is NAGVMQNPRHLVRRRGQEARLRCSPMKGHSHVYWYRQLPEEGLKFMVYLQKENIIDESGMPKERFSAEFPKEGPSILRIQQVVRGDSAAYFCASSRLAGLQDTQYFGPGTRLTVL.

The genes are TRBV4-1 and TRBJ2-7; TRBD2 aligns across 13 bases. The CDR3 consists of 19 residues. The V gene end was trimmed by 3 bases and the J gene end by 3 bases; junction bases not matched to a gene: 14. Looked up from germline, CDR1 is MGHRA and CDR2 is YSYEKL. The CDR3 DNA is TGCGCCAGCAGCCAGGCCGCCGGGACTAGCGGGAATCGGAACTACGAGCAGTACTTC. Its protein is CASSQAAGTSGNRNYEQYF.

V is TRBV9 and J is TRBJ2-2, with TRBD1 identical over 8 bases. Germline V gene data show CDR1 as SGDLS and CDR2 as YYNGEE. The CDR3 loop spans 17 amino acids. J gave up 1 base and V 5 bases, and 10 bases lay outside the gene matches. The DNA for the CDR3 is TGTGCCAGCAGTGAAAGCACAGGGGGGCGGAACACCGGGGAGCTGTTTTTT. The encoded protein is CASSESTGGRNTGELFF.

This clonotype was observed a few times. This chain joins TRBV5-1 and TRBJ2-7; 11 nucleotides line up with TRBD1. The CDR3 contains 16 residues. The germline CDR1 and CDR2 sequences are SGHRS and YFSETQ. V was pared by 2 bases and J by 3 bases, with 7 bases of the junction left unmatched. CDR3 in DNA: TGCGCCAGCAGCTTAATTAGGACAGGGGGCCACTACGAGCAGTACTTC. Protein product: CASSLIRTGGHYEQYF.

This clonotype appeared a few times. The V call is TRBV13, the J call TRBJ2-5; 10 bases line up with TRBD1. The CDR3 covers 16 residues. The trim removed 5 bases at V and 7 bases at J, leaving 13 bases unmatched. From germline, CDR1 is PRHDT and CDR2 FYEKMQ (reference sequence). The CDR3 sequence is CASSPPTGTGDLTQYF. In DNA form, the CDR3 reads TGTGCCAGCAGCCCTCCCACCGGGACAGGGGACTTGACCCAGTACTTC.

This clonotype was observed a handful of times. The chain carries TRBV2 and TRBJ2-5, with 7 bases aligning to TRBD2. V was pared by 4 bases and J by 5 bases, with 4 bases of the junction left unmatched. The V gene's germline CDR1 is SNHLY and CDR2 FYNNEI. This CDR3 comprises 13 residues. Here the CDR3 reads CASSVGGVETQYF. The DNA of the CDR3 is TGTGCCAGCAGTGTGGGAGGGGTCGAGACCCAGTACTTC.

This clonotype has more than one count but fewer than ten. The chain employs TRBV18 and TRBJ2-3; D is ambiguous. Germline CDR1 is KGHSH and CDR2 is LQKENI. The CDR3 has 15 residues. Trimming pared 5 bases from V and 0 bases from J, leaving 12 bases between. This CDR3 is CASSAQHPSTDTQYF. CDR3 in DNA: TGTGCCAGCTCAGCACAGCACCCTAGCACAGATACGCAGTATTTT.

Worth noting for this clonotype: Being one base from a much bigger clone, this may be a read error. CDR3 nucleotide sequence: TGCGCCCGCAGCCCCGGACAGGGGAGCGAGACCCAGTACTTC. Its protein is CARSPGQGSETQYF. The rearrangement uses TRBV4-3 and TRBJ2-5; 9 bases map to TRBD1. Looked up from germline, CDR1 is LGHNA and CDR2 is YSLEER. The CDR3 covers 14 residues.

There are a few counts of this clonotype. The chain is built from TRBV12-3 or TRBV12-4 and TRBJ1-1; D unclear. Trimming shortened V by 1 base and J by 6 bases, and 9 bases separated the two germline ends. This CDR3 contains 13 residues. CDR3 sequence: CASSLGASAEAFF. The CDR3 nucleotides are TGTGCCAGCAGTTTAGGAGCTAGCGCTGAAGCTTTCTTT.

This clonotype has just a few counts. The rearrangement uses TRBV4-3 and TRBJ1-4, with D tentatively TRBD1 (6 bases). The CDR3 is 14 residues long. Trimming left V 0 bases short and J 12 bases short, with 14 bases between. From germline, CDR1 is LGHNA and CDR2 YSLEER. The CDR3 region has the DNA TGCGCCAGCAGCCAAGATCTTGCAGGGGACGAACTGTTTTTT. The encoded protein is CASSQDLAGDELFF.

This clonotype was observed a handful of times. The chain carries TRBV13 and TRBJ2-7, with D unclear. The CDR3 contains 14 residues. Germline loops: CDR1 PRHDT, CDR2 FYEKMQ (reference sequence). Trimming removed 5 bases at V and 0 bases at J, with 11 bases between. CDR3 DNA: TGTGCCAGCAGCCAAGGGCTAATCTCCTACGAGCAGTACTTC. Its protein product is CASSQGLISYEQYF.

The chain is built from TRBV6-2 or TRBV6-3 and TRBJ2-1, with 11 bases fitting TRBD2. The ends lost 3 bases at V and 3 bases at J; junction bases unmatched: 4. CDR1 is MNHEY and CDR2 is SVGEGT in the germline V gene. The CDR3 totals 16 residues. The CDR3 sequence: CASSYSGRAFYNEQFF. CDR3 DNA: TGTGCCAGCAGTTATAGCGGGAGGGCTTTCTACAATGAGCAGTTCTTC.

This clonotype has a handful of counts. This chain connects TRBV7-8 to TRBJ2-2; D is possibly TRBD1 (6 bases). This CDR3 is built from 16 residues. The V gene lost 3 bases and the J gene lost 7 bases, with 18 bases spanning the gap. Germline assignment: CDR1 SGHVS and CDR2 FQNEAQ. CDR3 DNA sequence: TGTGCCAGCAGCTTGGACCGGACAGTGCGTGTCGGGGAGCTGTTTTTT. Translating it yields CASSLDRTVRVGELFF. Drawing the rest from reference TRBV7-8 and TRBJ2-2, the complete variable domain is GAGVSQSPRYKVAKRGQDVALRCDPISGHVSLFWYQQALGQGPEFLTYFQNEAQLDKSGLPSDRFFAERPEGSVSTLKIQRTQQEDSAVYLCASSLDRTVRVGELFFGEGSRLTVL.